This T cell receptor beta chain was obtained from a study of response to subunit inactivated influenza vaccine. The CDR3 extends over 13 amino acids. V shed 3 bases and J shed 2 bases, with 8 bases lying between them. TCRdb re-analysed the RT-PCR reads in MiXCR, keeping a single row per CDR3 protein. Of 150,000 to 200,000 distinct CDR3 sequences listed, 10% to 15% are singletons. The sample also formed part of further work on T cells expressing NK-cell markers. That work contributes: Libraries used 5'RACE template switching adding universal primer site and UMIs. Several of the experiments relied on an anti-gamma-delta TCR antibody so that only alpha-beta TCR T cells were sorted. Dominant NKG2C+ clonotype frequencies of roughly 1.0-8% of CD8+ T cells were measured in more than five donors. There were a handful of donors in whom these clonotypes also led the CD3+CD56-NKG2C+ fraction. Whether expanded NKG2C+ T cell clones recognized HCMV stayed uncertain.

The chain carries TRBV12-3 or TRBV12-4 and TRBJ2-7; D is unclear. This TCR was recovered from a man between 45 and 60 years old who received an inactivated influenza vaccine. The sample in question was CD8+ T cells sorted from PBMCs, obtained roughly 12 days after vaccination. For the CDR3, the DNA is TGTGCCAGCAGTTTCCCCGGAACCTACGAGCAGTACTTC. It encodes CASSFPGTYEQYF.